Listed here are 5 T cell receptor beta chains from one sample, sequenced in a study of regulatory T cells in long-lasting Graves disease (dated by TCRdb to the early 2020s). The method behind the library was multiplex PCR. Sequencing was carried out with an Illumina HiSeq 4000. To build TCR beta libraries, CDR3 regions were amplified by Arm-PCR using iRepertoire HTBI primers. Through fastp at Q25 and MiXCR, TCRdb rebuilt clones from the public reads, retaining in-frame beta chains. All rows with the same CDR3 protein become a single entry with the most common DNA and genes. The sample includes some 500,000 distinct CDR3 sequences, with about 16% observed a single time. The top ten constitute roughly 25% of the sample. The time point label for this specimen denotes: newly diagnosed GD, antithyroid drugs for less than 3 months. For both TCR sequencing and RNA sequencing, RNA was extracted from PBMCs in TRIzol.

The same sample was also used in a study of T cells in Graves' hyperthyroidism and ophthalmopathy.

The sample in question was peripheral blood mononuclear cells (PBMCs), obtained at new diagnosis, from a patient treated with antithyroid drugs. These receptors came from a middle-aged woman with Graves disease. Donor details come from another sample of the same person, matched by shared clones.

There are a few counts of this clonotype. The chain couples TRBV9 to TRBJ1-2; D remains unclear. CDR3 size: 14 residues. V was cut by 0 bases and J by 4 bases, with 10 bases left in between. From germline, CDR1 is SGDLS and CDR2 YYNGEE. CDR3 sequence reads: CASSVGMDLYGYTF. CDR3 bases: TGTGCCAGCAGCGTAGGCATGGACCTCTATGGCTACACCTTC.

This clonotype was observed many times. V is TRBV5-4 and J is TRBJ1-4; D is perhaps TRBD1 (5 bases). The CDR3 has 17 residues. V lost 4 bases to trimming and J lost 4 bases, with 20 bases between them. CDR1 and CDR2 from the germline V gene are SGHNT and YYREEE (reference sequence). The DNA for the CDR3 is TGTGCCAGCAGCCGGGGGGGGGTAGGGTCCAGTAATGAAAAACTGTTTTTT. The encoded protein is CASSRGGVGSSNEKLFF.

This clonotype appeared a few times. V usage is TRBV7-9 and J usage is TRBJ1-2, with no clear D. The germline CDR1 and CDR2 sequences are SEHNR and FQNEAQ (reference sequence). The CDR3 totals 12 residues. The germline V and J ends were trimmed by 2 bases and 7 bases, with 8 bases remaining between them. The CDR3 sequence is CASSLFDGGYTF. The DNA for the CDR3 is TGTGCCAGCAGCTTATTTGATGGTGGCTACACCTTC. The complete variable domain, with remaining parts taken from reference TRBV7-9 and TRBJ1-2, reads DTGVSQNPRHKITKRGQNVTFRCDPISEHNRLYWYRQTLGQGPEFLTYFQNEAQLEKSRLLSDRFSAERPKGSFSTLEIQRTEQGDSAMYLCASSLFDGGYTFGSGTRLTVV.

At least ten counts were recorded for this clonotype. The chain employs TRBV7-3 and TRBJ2-7, with D hard to call. Trimming removed 7 bases at V and 5 bases at J, with 3 bases between. Germline lookup yields CDR1 SGHTA and CDR2 FQGTGA. The CDR3 spans 9 residues. The CDR3 reads CASINEQYF. CDR3 sequence (DNA): TGTGCCAGCATCAACGAGCAGTACTTC.

This clonotype was recorded many times. Here the CDR3 reads CASSPEAETQYF. The CDR3 DNA is TGTGCCAGCAGCCCGGAAGCAGAGACCCAGTACTTC. The genes are TRBV28 and TRBJ2-5; D remains ambiguous. This CDR3 has 12 residues. V lost 6 bases to trimming and J lost 4 bases, with 9 bases between them. Germline-derived CDR1 and CDR2 are MDHEN and SYDVKM.